The clone carrying this TCR beta chain rates as medium-sized. The antigen remains unidentified. The iRepertoire nested amplicon-rescue multiplex PCR amplified TCR alpha and beta CDR3s from RNA. For one-step reverse transcription and amplification, 100-400 ng of tissue mRNA or PBMC total RNA was used. TCRdb re-called the multiplex PCR reads with MiXCR, one entry per CDR3 protein. Found here are about 3,900 distinct CDR3 sequences, around a third of them singletons; the top ten hold approximately 30%. Germline V CDR1 and CDR2: MNHNS, SASEGT. This CDR3 has 13 amino acids. The ends were cut back, 1 base at V and 3 bases at J, with 3 bases in the middle. This specimen comes from a study of glioma-infiltrating T cells. General study results and limits: Tissue-blood divergence was below expectation in non-neoplastic patients, above in gliomas. Only very few CDR3 sequences appeared in both tissue and blood.

Sequencing was carried out using glioma tissue, nonneoplastic brain tissue, or PBMCs (not recorded which). The receptor was derived from a human donor with low-grade glioma or glioblastoma, undergoing nonglioma brain surgery, or in good health (not recorded which). The V gene is TRBV6-1, the J gene TRBJ2-2; D unresolved. The chain's CDR3 is CASSEGDTGELFF. CDR3 nucleotides: TGTGCCAGCAGTGAAGGGGACACCGGGGAGCTGTTTTTT.